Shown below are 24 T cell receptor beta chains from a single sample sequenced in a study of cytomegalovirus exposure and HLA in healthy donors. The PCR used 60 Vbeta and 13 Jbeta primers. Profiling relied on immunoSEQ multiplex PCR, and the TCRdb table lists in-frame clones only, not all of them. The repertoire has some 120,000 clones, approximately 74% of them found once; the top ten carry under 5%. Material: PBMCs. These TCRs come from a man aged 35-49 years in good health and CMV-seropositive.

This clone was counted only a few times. DNA of the CDR3: TGTGCCAGCTCATTTCAGTTATCTAGCAATCAGCCCCAGCATTTT. Residues: CASSFQLSSNQPQHF. This chain uses TRBV18 with TRBJ1-5; no clear D. The V gene's germline CDR1 is KGHSH and CDR2 LQKENI. The V end was cut by 5 bases, the J end by 0 bases, with 11 bases between. The CDR3 length is 15 residues. Combining the CDR3 with reference TRBV18 and TRBJ1-5 gives the whole variable domain NAGVMQNPRHLVRRRGQEARLRCSPMKGHSHVYWYRQLPEEGLKFMVYLQKENIIDESGMPKERFSAEFPKEGPSILRIQQVVRGDSAAYFCASSFQLSSNQPQHFGDGTRLSIL.

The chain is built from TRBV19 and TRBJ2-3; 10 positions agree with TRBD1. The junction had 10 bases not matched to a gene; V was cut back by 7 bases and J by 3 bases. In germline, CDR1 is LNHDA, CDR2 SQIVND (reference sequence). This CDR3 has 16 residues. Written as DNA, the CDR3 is TGTGCCAGTAAGGGACAGGGGCGGAGAGGTACAGATACGCAGTATTTT. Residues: CASKGQGRRGTDTQYF.

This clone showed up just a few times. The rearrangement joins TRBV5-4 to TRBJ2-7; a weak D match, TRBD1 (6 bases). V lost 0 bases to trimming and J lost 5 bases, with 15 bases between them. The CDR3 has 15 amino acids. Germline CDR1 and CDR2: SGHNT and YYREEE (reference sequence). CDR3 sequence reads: CASSLDQGFIDEQYF. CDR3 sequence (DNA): TGTGCCAGCAGCTTGGATCAGGGGTTCATCGACGAGCAGTACTTC.

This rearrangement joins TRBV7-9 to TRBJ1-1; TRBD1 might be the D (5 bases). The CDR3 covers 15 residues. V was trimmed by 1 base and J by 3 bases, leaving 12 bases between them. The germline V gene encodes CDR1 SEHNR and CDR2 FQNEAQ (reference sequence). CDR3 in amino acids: CASSLEGNRHTEAFF. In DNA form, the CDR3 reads TGTGCCAGCAGCTTAGAAGGGAACAGGCACACTGAAGCTTTCTTT.

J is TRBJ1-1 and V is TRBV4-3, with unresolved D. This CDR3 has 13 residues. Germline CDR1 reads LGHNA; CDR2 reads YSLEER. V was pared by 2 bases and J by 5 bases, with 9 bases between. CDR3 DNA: TGCGCCAGCAGCCAACAGTCTTATACTGAAGCTTTCTTT. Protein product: CASSQQSYTEAFF.

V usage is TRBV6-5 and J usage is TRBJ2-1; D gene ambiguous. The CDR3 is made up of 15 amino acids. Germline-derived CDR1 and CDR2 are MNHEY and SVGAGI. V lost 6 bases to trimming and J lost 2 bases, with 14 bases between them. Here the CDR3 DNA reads TGTGCCAGCAGGCCACAGAAGGCCCCCTACAATGAGCAGTTCTTC. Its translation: CASRPQKAPYNEQFF.

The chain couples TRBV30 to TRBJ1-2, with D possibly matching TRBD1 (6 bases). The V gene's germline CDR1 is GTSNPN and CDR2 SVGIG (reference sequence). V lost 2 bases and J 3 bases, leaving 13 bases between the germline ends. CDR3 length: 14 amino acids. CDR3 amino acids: CAWSPSRTDYGYTF. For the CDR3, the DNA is TGTGCCTGGAGTCCATCGCGGACAGACTATGGCTACACCTTC.

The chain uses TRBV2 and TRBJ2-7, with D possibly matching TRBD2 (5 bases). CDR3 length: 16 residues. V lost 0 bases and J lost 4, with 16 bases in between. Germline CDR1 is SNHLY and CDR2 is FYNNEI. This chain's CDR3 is CASSEAPPERNYEQYF. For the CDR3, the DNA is TGTGCCAGCAGTGAAGCACCCCCGGAGCGGAATTACGAGCAGTACTTC.

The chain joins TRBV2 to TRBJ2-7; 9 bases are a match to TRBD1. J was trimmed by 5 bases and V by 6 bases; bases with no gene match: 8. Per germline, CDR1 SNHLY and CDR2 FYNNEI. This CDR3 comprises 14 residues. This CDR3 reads CASRTGTGTHEQYF. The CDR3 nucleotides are TGTGCCAGCAGAACCGGGACAGGGACCCACGAGCAGTACTTC. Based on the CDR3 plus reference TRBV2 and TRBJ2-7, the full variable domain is EPEVTQTPSHQVTQMGQEVILRCVPISNHLYFYWYRQILGQKVEFLVSFYNNEISEKSEIFDDQFSVERPDGSNFTLKIRSTKLEDSAMYFCASRTGTGTHEQYFGPGTRLTVT.

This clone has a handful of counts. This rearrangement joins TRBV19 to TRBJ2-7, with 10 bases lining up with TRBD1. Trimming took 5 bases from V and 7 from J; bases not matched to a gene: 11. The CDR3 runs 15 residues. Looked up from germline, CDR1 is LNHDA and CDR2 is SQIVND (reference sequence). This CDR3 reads CASSLTGTGDGEQYF. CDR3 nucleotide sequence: TGTGCCAGTAGTTTAACCGGGACAGGGGACGGTGAGCAGTACTTC.

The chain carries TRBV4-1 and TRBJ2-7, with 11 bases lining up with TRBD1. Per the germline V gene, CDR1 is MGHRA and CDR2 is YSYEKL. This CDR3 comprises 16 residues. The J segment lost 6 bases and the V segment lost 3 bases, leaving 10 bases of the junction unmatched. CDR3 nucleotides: TGCGCCAGCAGCCACGATTCCGGGACAGGGGGTAGCGAGCAGTACTTC. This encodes CASSHDSGTGGSEQYF.

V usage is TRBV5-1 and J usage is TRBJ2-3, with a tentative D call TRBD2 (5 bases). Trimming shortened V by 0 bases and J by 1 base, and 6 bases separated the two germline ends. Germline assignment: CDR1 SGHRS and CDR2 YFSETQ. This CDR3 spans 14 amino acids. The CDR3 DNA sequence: TGCGCCAGCAGCTTGGGAGGGCGCACAGATACGCAGTATTTT. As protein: CASSLGGRTDTQYF.

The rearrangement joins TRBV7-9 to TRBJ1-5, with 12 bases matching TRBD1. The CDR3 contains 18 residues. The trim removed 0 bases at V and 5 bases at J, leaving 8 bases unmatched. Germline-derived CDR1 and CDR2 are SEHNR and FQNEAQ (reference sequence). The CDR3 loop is CASSLAINRDRGHQPQHF. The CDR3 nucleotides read TGTGCCAGCAGCTTAGCGATTAACCGGGACAGGGGGCATCAGCCCCAGCATTTT.

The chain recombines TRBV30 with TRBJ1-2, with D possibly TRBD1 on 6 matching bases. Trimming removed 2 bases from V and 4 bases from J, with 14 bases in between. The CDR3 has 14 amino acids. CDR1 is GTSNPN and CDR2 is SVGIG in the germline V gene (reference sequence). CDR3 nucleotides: TGTGCCTGGAGTTTGGGGGCCGGCGGCTATGGCTACACCTTC. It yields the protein CAWSLGAGGYGYTF.

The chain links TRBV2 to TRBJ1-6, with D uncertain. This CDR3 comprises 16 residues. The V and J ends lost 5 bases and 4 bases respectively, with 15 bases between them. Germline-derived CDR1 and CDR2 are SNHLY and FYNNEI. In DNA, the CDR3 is TGTGCCAGCAGTCCTCGTAGAGCCCTGTATAATTCACCCCTCCACTTT. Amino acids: CASSPRRALYNSPLHF.

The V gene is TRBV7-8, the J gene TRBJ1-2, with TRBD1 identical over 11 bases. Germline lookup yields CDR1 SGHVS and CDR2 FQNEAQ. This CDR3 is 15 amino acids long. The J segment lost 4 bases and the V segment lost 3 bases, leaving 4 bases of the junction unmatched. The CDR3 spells CASSFMGQGVYGYTF. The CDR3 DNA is TGTGCCAGCAGCTTTATGGGACAGGGGGTCTATGGCTACACCTTC.

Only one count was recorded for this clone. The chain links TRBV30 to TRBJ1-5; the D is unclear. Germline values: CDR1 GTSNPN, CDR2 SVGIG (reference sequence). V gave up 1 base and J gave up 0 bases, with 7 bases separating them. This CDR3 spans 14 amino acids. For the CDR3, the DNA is TGTGCCTGGAGTGGGGAGTTTAGCAATCAGCCCCAGCATTTT. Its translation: CAWSGEFSNQPQHF.

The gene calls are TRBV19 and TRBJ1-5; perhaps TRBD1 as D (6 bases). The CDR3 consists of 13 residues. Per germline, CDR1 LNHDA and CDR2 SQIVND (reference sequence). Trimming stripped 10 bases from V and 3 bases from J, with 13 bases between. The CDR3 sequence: CAIADRNNQPQHF. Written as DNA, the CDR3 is TGTGCCATCGCCGACAGGAACAATCAGCCCCAGCATTTT.

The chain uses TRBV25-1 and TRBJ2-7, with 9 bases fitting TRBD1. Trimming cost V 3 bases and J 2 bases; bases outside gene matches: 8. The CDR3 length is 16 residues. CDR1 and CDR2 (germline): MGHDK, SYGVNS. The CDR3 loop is CASSETGGKVPYEQYF. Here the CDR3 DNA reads TGTGCCAGCAGTGAGACAGGGGGGAAAGTTCCCTACGAGCAGTACTTC.

The DNA of the CDR3 is TGCAGCGTTGAAGGAACCGGGACAGGGCGCATCGGTGGCTACACCTTC. It specifies CSVEGTGTGRIGGYTF. The chain couples TRBV29-1 to TRBJ1-2; TRBD1 matches 9 bases. The CDR3 totals 16 residues. Trimming removed 1 base from V and 7 bases from J; junction bases left unmatched: 13. CDR1 SQVTM and CDR2 ANQGSEA come from the germline V gene.

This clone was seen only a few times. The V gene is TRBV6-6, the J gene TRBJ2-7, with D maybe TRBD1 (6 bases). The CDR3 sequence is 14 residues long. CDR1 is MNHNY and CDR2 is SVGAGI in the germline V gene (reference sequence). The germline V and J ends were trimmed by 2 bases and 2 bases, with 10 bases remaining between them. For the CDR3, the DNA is TGTGCCAGCAGTTACCCGGACAGCGCCTACGAGCAGTACTTC. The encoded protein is CASSYPDSAYEQYF.

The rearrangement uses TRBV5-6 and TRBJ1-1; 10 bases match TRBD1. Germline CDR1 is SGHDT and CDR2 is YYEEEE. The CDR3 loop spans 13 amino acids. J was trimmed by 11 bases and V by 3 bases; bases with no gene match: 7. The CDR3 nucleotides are TGTGCCAGCAGCTGGGGACAGGGGTTCGCGGCTTTCTTT. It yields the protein CASSWGQGFAAFF.

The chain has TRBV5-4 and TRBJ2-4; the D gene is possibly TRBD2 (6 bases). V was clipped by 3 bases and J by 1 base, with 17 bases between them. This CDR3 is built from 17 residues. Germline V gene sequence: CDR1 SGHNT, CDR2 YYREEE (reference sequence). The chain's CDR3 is CASSWGVGWGAKNIQYF. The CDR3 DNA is TGTGCCAGCAGCTGGGGGGTCGGGTGGGGGGCCAAAAACATTCAGTACTTC.

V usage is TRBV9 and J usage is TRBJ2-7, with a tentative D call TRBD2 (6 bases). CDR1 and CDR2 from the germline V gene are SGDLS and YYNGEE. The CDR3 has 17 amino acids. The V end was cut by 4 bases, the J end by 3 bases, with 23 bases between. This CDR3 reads CASSSRDSLRLFYEQYF. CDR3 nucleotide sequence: TGTGCCAGCAGCTCTCGGGACTCCCTACGACTTTTCTACGAGCAGTACTTC.